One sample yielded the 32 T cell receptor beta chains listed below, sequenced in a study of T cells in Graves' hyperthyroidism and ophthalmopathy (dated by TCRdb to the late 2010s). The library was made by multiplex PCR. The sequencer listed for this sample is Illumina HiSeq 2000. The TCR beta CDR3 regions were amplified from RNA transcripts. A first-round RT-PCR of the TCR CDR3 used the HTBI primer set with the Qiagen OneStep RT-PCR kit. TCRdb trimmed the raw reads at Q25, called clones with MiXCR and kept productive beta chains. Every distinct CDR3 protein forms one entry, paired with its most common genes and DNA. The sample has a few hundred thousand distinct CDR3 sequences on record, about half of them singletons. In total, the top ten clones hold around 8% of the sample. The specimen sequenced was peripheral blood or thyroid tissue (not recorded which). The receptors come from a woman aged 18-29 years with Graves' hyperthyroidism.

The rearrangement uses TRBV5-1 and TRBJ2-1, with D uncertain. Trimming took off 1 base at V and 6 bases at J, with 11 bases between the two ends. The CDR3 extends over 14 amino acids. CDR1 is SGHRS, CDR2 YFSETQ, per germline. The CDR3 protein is CASSLLGHTNEQFF. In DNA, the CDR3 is TGCGCCAGCAGCTTGTTAGGGCATACCAATGAGCAGTTCTTC.

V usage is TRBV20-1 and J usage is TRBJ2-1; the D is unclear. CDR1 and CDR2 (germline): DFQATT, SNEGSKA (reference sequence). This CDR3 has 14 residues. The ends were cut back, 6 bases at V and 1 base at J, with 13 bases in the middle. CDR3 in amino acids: CSAPKRLSYNEQFF. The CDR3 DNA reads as TGCAGTGCCCCAAAGAGGTTATCCTACAATGAGCAGTTCTTC.

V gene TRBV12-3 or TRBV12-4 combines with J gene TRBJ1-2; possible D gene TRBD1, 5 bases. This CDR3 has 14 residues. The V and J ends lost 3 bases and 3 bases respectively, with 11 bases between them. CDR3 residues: CASSFRVGDYGYTF. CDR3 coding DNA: TGTGCCAGCAGTTTCAGGGTAGGGGACTATGGCTACACCTTC.

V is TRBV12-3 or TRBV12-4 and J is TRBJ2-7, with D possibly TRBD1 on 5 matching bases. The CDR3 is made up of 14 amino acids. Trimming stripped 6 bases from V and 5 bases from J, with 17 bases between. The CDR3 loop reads CASSPITGANEQYF. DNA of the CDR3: TGTGCCAGCAGCCCAATAACTGGGGCCAACGAGCAGTACTTC.

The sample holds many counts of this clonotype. Here the CDR3 reads CATRTGNNEQYF. CDR3 sequence (DNA): TGTGCCACCCGGACAGGGAATAACGAGCAGTACTTC. The rearrangement uses TRBV6-5 and TRBJ2-7; 8 bases line up with TRBD1. The CDR3 spans 12 residues. Trimming cost V 10 bases and J 5 bases; bases outside gene matches: 7. Germline CDR1 reads MNHEY; CDR2 reads SVGAGI.

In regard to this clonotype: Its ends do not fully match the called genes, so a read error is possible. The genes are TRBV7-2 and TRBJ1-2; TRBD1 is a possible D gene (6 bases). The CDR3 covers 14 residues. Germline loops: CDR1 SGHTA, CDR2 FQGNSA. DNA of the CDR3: TGCGCCAGCAGCTTAAGGAGGGGGTCCTATGGCTACACCTTC. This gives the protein CASSLRRGSYGYTF.

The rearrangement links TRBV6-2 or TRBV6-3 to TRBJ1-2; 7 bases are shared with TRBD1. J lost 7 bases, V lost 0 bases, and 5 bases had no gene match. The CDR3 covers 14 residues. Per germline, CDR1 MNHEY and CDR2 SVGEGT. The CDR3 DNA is TGTGCCAGCAGTTACTCTCTGACAGGGCCTGGCTACACCTTC. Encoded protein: CASSYSLTGPGYTF.

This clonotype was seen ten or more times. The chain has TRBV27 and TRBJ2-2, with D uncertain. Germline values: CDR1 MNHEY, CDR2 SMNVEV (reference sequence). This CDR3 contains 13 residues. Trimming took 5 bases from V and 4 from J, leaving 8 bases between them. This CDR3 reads CASSSQFTGELFF. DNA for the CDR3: TGTGCCAGCAGTAGCCAGTTCACCGGGGAGCTGTTTTTT.

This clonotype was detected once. The CDR3 sequence: CASSTTGNSLYEHF. The CDR3 bases are TGTGCCAGCAGCACTACGGGAAACAGCCTCTACGAGCATTTT. The chain joins TRBV7-2 to TRBJ1-5; unclear D gene. Germline loops: CDR1 SGHTA, CDR2 FQGNSA. The V end lost 5 bases, the J end lost 14 bases, and 22 bases lay between the germline ends. The CDR3 has 14 amino acids.

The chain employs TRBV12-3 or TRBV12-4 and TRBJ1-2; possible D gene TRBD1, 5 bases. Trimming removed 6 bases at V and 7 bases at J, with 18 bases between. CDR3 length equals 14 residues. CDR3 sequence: CASSLAAGVGGYTF. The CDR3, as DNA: TGTGCCAGCAGCTTGGCCGCGGGGGTCGGTGGCTACACCTTC.

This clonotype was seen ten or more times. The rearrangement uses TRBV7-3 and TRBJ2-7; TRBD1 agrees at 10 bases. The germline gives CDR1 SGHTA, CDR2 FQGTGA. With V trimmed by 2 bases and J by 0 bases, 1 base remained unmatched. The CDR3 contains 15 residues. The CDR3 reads CASSLGDRGSYEQYF. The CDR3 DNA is TGTGCCAGCAGCTTAGGGGACAGGGGCTCCTACGAGCAGTACTTC.

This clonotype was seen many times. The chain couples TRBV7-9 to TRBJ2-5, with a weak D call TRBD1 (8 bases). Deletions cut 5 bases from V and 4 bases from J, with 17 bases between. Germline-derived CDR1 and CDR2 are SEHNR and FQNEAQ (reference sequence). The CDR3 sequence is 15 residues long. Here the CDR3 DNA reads TGTGCCAGCAGCAGTCGACAGGGGAGGGTAGAGACCCAGTACTTC. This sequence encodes CASSSRQGRVETQYF.

The CDR3 region is CASRPKSSGNTIYF. The CDR3 nucleotides read TGTGCCAGCAGACCCAAGAGCTCTGGAAACACCATATATTTT. J is TRBJ1-3 and V is TRBV6-5, with unresolved D. This CDR3 spans 14 amino acids. The germline V and J ends were trimmed by 6 bases and 0 bases, with 9 bases remaining between them. The V gene's germline CDR1 is MNHEY and CDR2 SVGAGI.

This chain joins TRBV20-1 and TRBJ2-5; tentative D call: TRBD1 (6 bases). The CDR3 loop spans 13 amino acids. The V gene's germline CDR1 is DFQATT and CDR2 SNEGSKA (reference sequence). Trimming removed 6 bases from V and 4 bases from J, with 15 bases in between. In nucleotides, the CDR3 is TGCAGTGCGACACAGGGAGTGTTAGAGACCCAGTACTTC. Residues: CSATQGVLETQYF.

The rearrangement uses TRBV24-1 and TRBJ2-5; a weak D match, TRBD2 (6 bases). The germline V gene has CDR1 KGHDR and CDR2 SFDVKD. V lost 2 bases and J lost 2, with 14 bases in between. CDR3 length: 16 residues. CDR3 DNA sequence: TGTGCCACCAGTGATTCACCAGGGAGGAGGCAAGAGACCCAGTACTTC. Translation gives CATSDSPGRRQETQYF.

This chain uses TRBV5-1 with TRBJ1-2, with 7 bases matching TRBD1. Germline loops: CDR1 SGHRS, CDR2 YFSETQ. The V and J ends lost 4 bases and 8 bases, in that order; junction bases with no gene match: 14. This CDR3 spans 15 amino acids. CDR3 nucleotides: TGCGCCAGCAGCGTTGATTTTGACAGGGCGAACGGCTACACCTTC. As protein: CASSVDFDRANGYTF.

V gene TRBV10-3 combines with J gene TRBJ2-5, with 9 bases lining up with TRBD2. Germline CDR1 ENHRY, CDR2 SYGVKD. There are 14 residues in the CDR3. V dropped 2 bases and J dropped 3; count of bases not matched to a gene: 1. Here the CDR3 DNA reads TGTGCCATCAGTGAGCCTAGCGGGGAAGAGACCCAGTACTTC. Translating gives CAISEPSGEETQYF.

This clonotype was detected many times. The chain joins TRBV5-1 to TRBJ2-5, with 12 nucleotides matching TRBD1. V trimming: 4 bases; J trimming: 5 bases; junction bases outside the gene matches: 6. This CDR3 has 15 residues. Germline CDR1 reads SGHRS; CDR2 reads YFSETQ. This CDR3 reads CASSGGTGGAETQYF. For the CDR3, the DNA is TGCGCCAGCAGCGGGGGGACAGGGGGCGCGGAGACCCAGTACTTC.

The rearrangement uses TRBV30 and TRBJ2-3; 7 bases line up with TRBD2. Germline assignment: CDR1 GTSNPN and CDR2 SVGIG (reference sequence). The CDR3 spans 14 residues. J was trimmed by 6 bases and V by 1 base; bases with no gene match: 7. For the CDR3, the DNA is TGTGCCTGGAGTGGACTAGCCCCCCGGGATACGCAGTATTTT. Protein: CAWSGLAPRDTQYF.

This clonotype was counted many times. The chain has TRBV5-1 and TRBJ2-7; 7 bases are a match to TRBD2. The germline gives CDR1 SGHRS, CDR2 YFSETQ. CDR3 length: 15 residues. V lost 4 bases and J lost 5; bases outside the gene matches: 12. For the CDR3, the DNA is TGCGCCAGCAGCGGGGGGGAAGTGGGAGTGGACGAGCAGTACTTC. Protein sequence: CASSGGEVGVDEQYF.

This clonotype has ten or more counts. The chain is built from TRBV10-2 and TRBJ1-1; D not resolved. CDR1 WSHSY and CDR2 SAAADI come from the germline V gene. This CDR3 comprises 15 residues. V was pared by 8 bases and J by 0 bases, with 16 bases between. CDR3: CASWDKNRLNTEAFF. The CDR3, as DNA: TGCGCCAGCTGGGATAAGAACAGACTGAACACTGAAGCTTTCTTT.

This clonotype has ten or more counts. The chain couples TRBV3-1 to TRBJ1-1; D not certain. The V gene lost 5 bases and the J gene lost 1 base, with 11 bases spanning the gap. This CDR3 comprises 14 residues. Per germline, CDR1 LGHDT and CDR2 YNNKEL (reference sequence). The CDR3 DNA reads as TGTGCCAGCAGCGCCGCCTCAAGGAACACTGAAGCTTTCTTT. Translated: CASSAASRNTEAFF.

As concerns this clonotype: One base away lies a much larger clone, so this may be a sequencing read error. The CDR3 spells CAISYWAGDTEAFF. CDR3 bases: TGTGCCATCAGTTACTGGGCAGGGGACACTGAAGCTTTCTTT. The chain carries TRBV6-5 and TRBJ1-1; D is possibly TRBD1 (6 bases). Germline V gene lookup returns CDR1 MNHEY and CDR2 SVGAGI. This CDR3 region has 14 residues.

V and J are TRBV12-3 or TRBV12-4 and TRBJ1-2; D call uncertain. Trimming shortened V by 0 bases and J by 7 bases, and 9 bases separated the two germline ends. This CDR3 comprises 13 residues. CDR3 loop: CASSLAPLSGYTF. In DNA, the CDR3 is TGTGCCAGCAGTTTAGCGCCCTTGTCTGGCTACACCTTC.

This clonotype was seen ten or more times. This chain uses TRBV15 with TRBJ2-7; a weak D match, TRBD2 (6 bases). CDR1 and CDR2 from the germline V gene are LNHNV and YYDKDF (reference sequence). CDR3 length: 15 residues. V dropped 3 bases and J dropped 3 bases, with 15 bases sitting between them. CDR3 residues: CATSRSGLTLYEQYF. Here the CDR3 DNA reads TGTGCCACCAGCAGGTCGGGACTTACTCTCTACGAGCAGTACTTC.

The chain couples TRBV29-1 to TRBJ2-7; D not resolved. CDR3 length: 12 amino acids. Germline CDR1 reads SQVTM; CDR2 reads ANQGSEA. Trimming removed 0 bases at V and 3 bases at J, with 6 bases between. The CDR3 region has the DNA TGCAGCGTTGAAGATCTCGGCTACGAGCAGTACTTC. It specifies CSVEDLGYEQYF.

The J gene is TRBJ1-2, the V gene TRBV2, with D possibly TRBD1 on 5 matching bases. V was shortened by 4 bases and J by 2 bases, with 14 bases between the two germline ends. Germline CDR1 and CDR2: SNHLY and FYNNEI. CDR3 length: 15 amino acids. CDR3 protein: CASSANSGGNYGYTF. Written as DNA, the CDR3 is TGTGCCAGCAGTGCCAACTCGGGGGGGAACTATGGCTACACCTTC.

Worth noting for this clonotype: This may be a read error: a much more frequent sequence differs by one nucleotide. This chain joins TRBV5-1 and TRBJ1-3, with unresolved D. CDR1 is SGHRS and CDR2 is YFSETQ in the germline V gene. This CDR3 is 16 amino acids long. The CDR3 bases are TGCGCCAGCAGCTTGGGTGGGGTGTCCTTTGGAAACACCATGTATTTT. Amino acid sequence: CASSLGGVSFGNTMYF.

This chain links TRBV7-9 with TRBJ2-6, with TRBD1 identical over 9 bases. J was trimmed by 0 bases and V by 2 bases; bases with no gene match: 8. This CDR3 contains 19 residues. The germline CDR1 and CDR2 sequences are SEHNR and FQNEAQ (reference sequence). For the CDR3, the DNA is TGTGCCAGCAGCTTATACCCGGGACAGGGCTACTCTGGGGCCAACGTCCTGACTTTC. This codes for CASSLYPGQGYSGANVLTF.

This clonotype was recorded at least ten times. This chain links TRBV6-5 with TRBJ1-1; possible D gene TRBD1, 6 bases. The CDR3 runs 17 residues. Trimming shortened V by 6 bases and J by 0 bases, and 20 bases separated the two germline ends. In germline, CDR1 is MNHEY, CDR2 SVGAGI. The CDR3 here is CASSPFEGTSMNTEAFF. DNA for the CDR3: TGTGCCAGCAGCCCCTTCGAGGGGACATCCATGAACACTGAAGCTTTCTTT.

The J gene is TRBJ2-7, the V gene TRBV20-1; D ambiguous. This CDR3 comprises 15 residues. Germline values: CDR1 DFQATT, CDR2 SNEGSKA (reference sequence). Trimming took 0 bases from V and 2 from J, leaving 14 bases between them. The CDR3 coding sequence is TGCAGTGCTAGAGATAAGGCCCAACTTACCTACGAGCAGTACTTC. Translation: CSARDKAQLTYEQYF.

The CDR3 region is CASSGDRAGYEQYF. CDR3 nucleotide sequence: TGTGCCAGCAGTGGAGACCGGGCGGGGTACGAGCAGTACTTC. The chain joins TRBV7-2 to TRBJ2-7, with a possible D match to TRBD2 (6 bases). Germline V gives CDR1 SGHTA, CDR2 FQGNSA. The CDR3 loop spans 14 amino acids. V dropped 6 bases and J dropped 4 bases, with 16 bases sitting between them.